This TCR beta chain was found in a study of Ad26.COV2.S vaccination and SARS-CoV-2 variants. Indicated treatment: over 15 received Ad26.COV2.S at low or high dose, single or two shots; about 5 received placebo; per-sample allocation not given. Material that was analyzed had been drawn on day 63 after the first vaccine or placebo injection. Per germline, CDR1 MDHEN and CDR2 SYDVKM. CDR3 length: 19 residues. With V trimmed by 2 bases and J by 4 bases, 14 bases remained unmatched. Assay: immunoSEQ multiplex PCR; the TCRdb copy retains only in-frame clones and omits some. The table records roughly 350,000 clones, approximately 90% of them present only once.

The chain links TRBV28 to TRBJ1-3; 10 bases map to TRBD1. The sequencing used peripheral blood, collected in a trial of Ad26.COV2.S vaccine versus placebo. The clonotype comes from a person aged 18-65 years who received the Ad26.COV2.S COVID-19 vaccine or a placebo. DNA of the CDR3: TGTGCCAGCAGTTTAAGTTGGGGGACAGGGGACGTAGAGGGAAACACCATATATTTT. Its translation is CASSLSWGTGDVEGNTIYF.